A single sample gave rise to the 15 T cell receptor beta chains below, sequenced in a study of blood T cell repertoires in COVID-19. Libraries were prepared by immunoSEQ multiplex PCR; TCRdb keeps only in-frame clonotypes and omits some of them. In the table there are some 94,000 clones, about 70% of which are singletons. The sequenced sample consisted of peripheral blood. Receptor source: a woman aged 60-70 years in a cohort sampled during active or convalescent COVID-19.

CDR3 nucleotide sequence: TGTGCCAGTACCCAAAATGGAGGTGAAAAACTGTTTTTT. Protein sequence: CASTQNGGEKLFF. V is TRBV19 and J is TRBJ1-4; no firm D call. Trimming stripped 7 bases from V and 7 bases from J, with 13 bases between. CDR3 length equals 13 residues. Germline CDR1 LNHDA, CDR2 SQIVND (reference sequence).

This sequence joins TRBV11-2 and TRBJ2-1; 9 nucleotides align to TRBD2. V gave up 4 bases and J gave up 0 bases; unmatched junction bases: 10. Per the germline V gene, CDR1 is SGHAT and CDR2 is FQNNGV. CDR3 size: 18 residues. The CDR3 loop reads CASSYSGGGASSYNEQFF. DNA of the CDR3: TGTGCCAGCAGCTATAGCGGGGGTGGTGCCAGCTCCTACAATGAGCAGTTCTTC. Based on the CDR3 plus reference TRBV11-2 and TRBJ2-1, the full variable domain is EAGVAQSPRYKIIEKRQSVAFWCNPISGHATLYWYQQILGQGPKLLIQFQNNGVVDDSQLPKDRFSAERLKGVDSTLKIQPAKLEDSAVYLCASSYSGGGASSYNEQFFGPGTRLTVL.

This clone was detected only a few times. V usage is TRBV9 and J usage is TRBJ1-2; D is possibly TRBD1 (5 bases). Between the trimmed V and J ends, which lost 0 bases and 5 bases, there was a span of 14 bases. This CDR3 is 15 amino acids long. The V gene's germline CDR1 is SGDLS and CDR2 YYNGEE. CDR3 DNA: TGTGCCAGCAGCGTAGCTCTGGGGCGAGGATATGGCTACACCTTC. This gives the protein CASSVALGRGYGYTF.

The CDR3 bases are TGTGCCAGCAGCCTGGACATGCCCTACGAGCAGTACTTC. This sequence encodes CASSLDMPYEQYF. The chain links TRBV6-2 or TRBV6-3 to TRBJ2-7; possible D gene TRBD1, 5 bases. There are 13 residues in the CDR3. V was cut by 6 bases and J by 2 bases, with 11 bases left in between. Per germline, CDR1 MNHEY and CDR2 SVGEGT.

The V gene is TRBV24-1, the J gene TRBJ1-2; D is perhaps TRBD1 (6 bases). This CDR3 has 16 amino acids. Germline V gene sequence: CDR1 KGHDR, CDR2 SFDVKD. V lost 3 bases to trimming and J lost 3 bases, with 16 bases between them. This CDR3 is CATSDAQGGLDYGYTF. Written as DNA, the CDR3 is TGTGCCACCAGTGATGCGCAAGGGGGATTGGACTATGGCTACACCTTC.

The CDR3 region has the DNA TGTGCCAGCTCATTAAGGAGCTCCTACGAGCAGTACTTC. Its translation is CASSLRSSYEQYF. This chain connects TRBV18 to TRBJ2-7, with D hard to call. Between the trimmed V and J ends, which lost 5 bases and 0 bases, there was a span of 8 bases. Germline values: CDR1 KGHSH, CDR2 LQKENI. CDR3 size: 13 residues.

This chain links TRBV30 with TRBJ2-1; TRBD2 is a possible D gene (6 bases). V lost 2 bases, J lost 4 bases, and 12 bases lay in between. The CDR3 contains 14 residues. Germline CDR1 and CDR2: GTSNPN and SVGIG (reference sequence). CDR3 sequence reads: CAWSRGNSYNEQFF. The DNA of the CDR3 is TGTGCCTGGAGTCGGGGGAATTCGTACAATGAGCAGTTCTTC.

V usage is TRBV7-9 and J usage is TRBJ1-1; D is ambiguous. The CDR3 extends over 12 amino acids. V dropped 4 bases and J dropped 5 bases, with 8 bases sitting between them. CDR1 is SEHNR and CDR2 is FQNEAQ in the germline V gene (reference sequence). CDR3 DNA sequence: TGTGCCAGCAGCTCCCCGGGTACTGAAGCTTTCTTT. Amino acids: CASSSPGTEAFF.

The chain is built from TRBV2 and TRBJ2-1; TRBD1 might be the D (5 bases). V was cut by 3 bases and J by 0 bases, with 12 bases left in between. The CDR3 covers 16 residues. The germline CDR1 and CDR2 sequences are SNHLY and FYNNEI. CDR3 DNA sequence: TGTGCCAGCAGTGACCAAGACAGCCTCTCCTACAATGAGCAGTTCTTC. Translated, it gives CASSDQDSLSYNEQFF.

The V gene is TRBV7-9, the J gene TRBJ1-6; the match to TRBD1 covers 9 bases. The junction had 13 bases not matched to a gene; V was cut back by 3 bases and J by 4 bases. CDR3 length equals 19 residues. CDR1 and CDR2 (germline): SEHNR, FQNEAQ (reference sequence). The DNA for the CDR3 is TGTGCCAGCAGCTTTTGGACAGGGGCGGTCGGTGTTTATAATTCACCCCTCCACTTT. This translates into CASSFWTGAVGVYNSPLHF.

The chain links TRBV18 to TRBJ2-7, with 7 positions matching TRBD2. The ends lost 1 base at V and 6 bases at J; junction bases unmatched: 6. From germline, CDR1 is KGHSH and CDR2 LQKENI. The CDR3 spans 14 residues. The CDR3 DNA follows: TGTGCCAGCTCACCACGGGGGGGGGAGTTCGAGCAGTACTTC. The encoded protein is CASSPRGGEFEQYF.

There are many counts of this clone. CDR3 region: CASSSGRGNQPQHF. The CDR3 DNA reads as TGTGCCAGCAGCTCGGGTCGGGGAAATCAGCCCCAGCATTTT. The J gene is TRBJ1-5, the V gene TRBV5-6; D gene ambiguous. CDR1 and CDR2 (germline): SGHDT, YYEEEE. The CDR3 contains 14 residues. The V gene lost 3 bases and the J gene lost 4 bases, with 11 bases spanning the gap.

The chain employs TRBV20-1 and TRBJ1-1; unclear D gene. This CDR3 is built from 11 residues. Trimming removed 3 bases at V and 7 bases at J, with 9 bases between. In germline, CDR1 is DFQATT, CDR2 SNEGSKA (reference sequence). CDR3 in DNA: TGCAGTGCTAGGCGGGGAGTTGAAGCTTTCTTT. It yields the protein CSARRGVEAFF.

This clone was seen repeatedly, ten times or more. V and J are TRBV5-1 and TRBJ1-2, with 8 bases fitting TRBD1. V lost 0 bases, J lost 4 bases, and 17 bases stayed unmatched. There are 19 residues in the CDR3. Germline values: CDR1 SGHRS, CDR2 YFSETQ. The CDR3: CASSLGAGGVNPPGYGYTF. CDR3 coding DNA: TGCGCCAGCAGCTTGGGTGCAGGGGGCGTTAATCCTCCTGGCTATGGCTACACCTTC.

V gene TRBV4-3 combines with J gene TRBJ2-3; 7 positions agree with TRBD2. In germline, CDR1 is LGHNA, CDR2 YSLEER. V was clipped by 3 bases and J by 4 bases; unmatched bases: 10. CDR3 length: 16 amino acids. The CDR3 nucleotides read TGCGCCAGCAGCCATACGCGTGGGGGGGTCGCAGATACGCAGTATTTT. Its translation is CASSHTRGGVADTQYF.